The sample holds many counts of the clone carrying this T cell receptor (beta chain). The sample is drawn from a study of T-cell reconstitution after alpha-beta-depleted transplantation in children. During its preparation, the TCRbeta library received unique molecular identifiers. A single record per CDR3 protein comes from TCRdb applying MiXCR to the PCR reads. The sample includes 440,000 or so distinct CDR3 sequences, over 40% of them seen just once. CDR1 and CDR2 (germline): DFQATT, SNEGSKA (reference sequence). With V trimmed by 5 bases and J by 3 bases, 12 bases remained unmatched. The CDR3 has 16 amino acids.

The sequencing used PBMCs, collected before TCRalphabeta/CD19-depleted stem cell transplant. V gene TRBV20-1 combines with J gene TRBJ2-2; 7 nucleotides align to TRBD2. The clonotype was recovered from a girl aged 2-15 years with aplastic anemia, due to receive a stem cell transplant. CDR3 nucleotide sequence: TGCAGTGCTCCGGGACCCCGGGACTATTACACCGGGGAGCTGTTTTTT. Amino acids: CSAPGPRDYYTGELFF.